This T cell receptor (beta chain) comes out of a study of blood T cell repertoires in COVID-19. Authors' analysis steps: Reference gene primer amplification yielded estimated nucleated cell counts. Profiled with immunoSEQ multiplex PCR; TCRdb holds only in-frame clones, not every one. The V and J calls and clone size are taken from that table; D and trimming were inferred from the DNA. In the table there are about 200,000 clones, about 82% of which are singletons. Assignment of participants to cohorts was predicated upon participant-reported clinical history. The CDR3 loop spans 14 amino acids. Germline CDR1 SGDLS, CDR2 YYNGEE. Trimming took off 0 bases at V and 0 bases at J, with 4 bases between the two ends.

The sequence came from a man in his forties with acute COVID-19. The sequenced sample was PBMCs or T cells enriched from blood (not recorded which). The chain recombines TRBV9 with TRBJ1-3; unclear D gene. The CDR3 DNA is TGTGCCAGCAGCGTAGCTGTCTCTGGAAACACCATATATTTT. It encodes CASSVAVSGNTIYF.